This T cell receptor beta chain emerged from a study of cytomegalovirus exposure and HLA in healthy donors. Repertoires were generated with immunoSEQ multiplex PCR, while TCRdb's copy carries only in-frame clones and drops some. The top ten hold 4.5% of the sample, which has 120,000 to 150,000 clones, about 91% seen once. To note about this clone: The antigen is unknown.

Regarding the study as a whole: According to a subsequent analysis, TCR clusters identified in the first cohort showed a tendency to co-occur across the approximately 120 validation repertoires. Overall, about 160 TCR beta chains were annotated as cytomegalovirus-associated.

Among the roughly 120 subjects of the validation cohort, separate from the approximately 660-subject first cohort, were the donors. V was clipped by 2 bases and J by 8 bases, with 13 bases between them. The germline CDR1 and CDR2 sequences are GTSNPN and SVGIG (reference sequence). This CDR3 has 13 residues. The V and J genes are TRBV30 and TRBJ2-1, with unresolved D. Specimen: PBMCs. The TCR originated in a man between 18 and 35 years old in good health and CMV-seropositive. CDR3 residues: CAWSLRFQDEQFF. The CDR3 DNA follows: TGTGCCTGGAGTCTCAGGTTTCAGGATGAGCAGTTCTTC.